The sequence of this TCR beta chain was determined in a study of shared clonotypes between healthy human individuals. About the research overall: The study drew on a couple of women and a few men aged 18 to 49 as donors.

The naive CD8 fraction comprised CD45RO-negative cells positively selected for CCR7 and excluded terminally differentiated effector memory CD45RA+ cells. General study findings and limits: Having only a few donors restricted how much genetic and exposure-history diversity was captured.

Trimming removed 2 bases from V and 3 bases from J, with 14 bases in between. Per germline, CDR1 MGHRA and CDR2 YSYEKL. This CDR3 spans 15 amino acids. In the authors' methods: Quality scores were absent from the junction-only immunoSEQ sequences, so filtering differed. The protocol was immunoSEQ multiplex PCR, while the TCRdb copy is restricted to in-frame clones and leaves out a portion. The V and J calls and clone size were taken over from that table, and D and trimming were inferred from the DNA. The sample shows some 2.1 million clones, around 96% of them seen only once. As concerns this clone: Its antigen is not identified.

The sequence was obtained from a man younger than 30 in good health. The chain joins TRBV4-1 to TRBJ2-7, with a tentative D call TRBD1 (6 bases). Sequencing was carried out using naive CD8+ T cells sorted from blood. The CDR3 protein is CASSQSPGQIYEQYF. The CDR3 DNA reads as TGCGCCAGCAGCCAAAGTCCCGGACAGATCTACGAGCAGTACTTC.